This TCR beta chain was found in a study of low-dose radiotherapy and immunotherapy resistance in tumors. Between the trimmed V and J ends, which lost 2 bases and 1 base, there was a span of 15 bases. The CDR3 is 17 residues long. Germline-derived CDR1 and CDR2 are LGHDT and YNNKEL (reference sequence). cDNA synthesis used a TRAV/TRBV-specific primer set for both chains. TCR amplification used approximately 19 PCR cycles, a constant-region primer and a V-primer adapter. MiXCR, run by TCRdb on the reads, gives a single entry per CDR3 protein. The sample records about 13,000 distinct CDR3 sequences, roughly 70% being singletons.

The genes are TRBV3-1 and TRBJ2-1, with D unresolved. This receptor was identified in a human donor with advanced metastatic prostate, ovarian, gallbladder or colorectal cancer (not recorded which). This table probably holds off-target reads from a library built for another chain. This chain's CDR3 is CASSQTLYFGSYNEQFF. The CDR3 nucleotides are TGTGCCAGCAGCCAAACCCTTTACTTCGGTTCCTACAATGAGCAGTTCTTC.